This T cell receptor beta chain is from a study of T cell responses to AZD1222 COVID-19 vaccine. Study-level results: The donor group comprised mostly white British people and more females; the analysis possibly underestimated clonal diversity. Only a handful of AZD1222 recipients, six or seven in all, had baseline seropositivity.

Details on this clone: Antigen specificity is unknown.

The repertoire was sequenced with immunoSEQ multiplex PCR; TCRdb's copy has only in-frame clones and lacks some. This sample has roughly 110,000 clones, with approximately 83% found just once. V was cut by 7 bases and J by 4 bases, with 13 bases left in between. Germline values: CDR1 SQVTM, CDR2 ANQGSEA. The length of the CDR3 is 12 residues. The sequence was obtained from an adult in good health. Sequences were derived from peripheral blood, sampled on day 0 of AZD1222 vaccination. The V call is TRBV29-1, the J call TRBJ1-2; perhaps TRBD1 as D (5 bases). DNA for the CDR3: TGCAGCGCGGGGGGTCAGGCCTATGGCTACACCTTC. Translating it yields CSAGGQAYGYTF.